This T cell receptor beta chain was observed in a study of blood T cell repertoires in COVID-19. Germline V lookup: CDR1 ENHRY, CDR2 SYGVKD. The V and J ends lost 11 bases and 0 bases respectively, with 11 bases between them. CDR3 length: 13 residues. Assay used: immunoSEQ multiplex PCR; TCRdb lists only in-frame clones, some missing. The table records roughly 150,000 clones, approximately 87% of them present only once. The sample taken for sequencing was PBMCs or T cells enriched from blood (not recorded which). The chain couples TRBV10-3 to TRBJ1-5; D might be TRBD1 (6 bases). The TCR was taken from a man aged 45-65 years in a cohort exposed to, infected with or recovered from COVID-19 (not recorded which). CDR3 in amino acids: CAVNRDSNQPQHF. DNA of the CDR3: TGTGCCGTAAACAGGGATAGCAATCAGCCCCAGCATTTT.